One and the same sample provided the 6 T cell receptor beta chains below, sequenced in a study of blood T cell repertoires in COVID-19. This table comes from immunoSEQ multiplex PCR, and its TCRdb copy is limited to in-frame clones, with some not included. The table shows 260,000 or so clones, with 65% to 90% occurring only once. Sequencing used PBMCs or T cells enriched from blood (not recorded which). All receptors derive from a man between 18 and 35 years old who had recovered from COVID-19.

This chain connects TRBV30 to TRBJ2-1; 9 bases line up with TRBD1. Germline lookup yields CDR1 GTSNPN and CDR2 SVGIG (reference sequence). J gave up 3 bases and V 1 base, and 10 bases lay outside the gene matches. CDR3 length: 17 residues. CDR3 protein: CAWSGYTQGQGYNEQFF. CDR3 coding DNA: TGTGCCTGGAGTGGATACACCCAGGGACAGGGCTACAATGAGCAGTTCTTC.

At least ten counts were recorded for this clone. The chain couples TRBV18 to TRBJ2-7; 10 bases map to TRBD1. V lost 2 bases to trimming and J lost 5 bases; unmatched junction nucleotides: 0. CDR3 length: 13 amino acids. The germline V gene encodes CDR1 KGHSH and CDR2 LQKENI. CDR3 DNA: TGTGCCAGCTCACCAGGGACAGGGGACGAGCAGTACTTC. It codes for CASSPGTGDEQYF.

V is TRBV3-1 (or the pseudogene TRBV3-2) and J is TRBJ1-3; 8 bases agree with TRBD1. There are 16 residues in the CDR3. V trimming: 0 bases; J trimming: 5 bases; junction bases outside the gene matches: 6. Germline V gene data show CDR1 as LGHDT and CDR2 as YNNKEL (reference sequence). CDR3 nucleotides: TGTGCCAGCAGCCAAGATAGGAGGACAGGGAGAAACACCATATATTTT. Amino acids: CASSQDRRTGRNTIYF.

The chain combines TRBV27 with TRBJ1-2; no reliable D call. This CDR3 has 15 residues. Trimming took off 5 bases at V and 4 bases at J, with 17 bases between the two ends. From germline, CDR1 is MNHEY and CDR2 SMNVEV (reference sequence). CDR3 protein: CASSLSPGRTYGYTF. The CDR3 region has the DNA TGTGCCAGCAGTCTCTCCCCCGGGAGAACCTATGGCTACACCTTC.

This clone was seen a single time. This chain connects TRBV5-1 to TRBJ2-1; 10 bases are a match to TRBD2. Germline CDR1 SGHRS, CDR2 YFSETQ. Trimming cost V 3 bases and J 4 bases; bases outside gene matches: 10. This CDR3 is 17 amino acids long. The CDR3 DNA follows: TGCGCCAGCAGCTCCACCATGGGGACTAGCGCGTACAATGAGCAGTTCTTC. Translation: CASSSTMGTSAYNEQFF.

The gene calls are TRBV19 and TRBJ2-1; the match to TRBD2 covers 11 bases. V gave up 6 bases and J gave up 6 bases; unmatched junction bases: 7. Per germline, CDR1 LNHDA and CDR2 SQIVND (reference sequence). CDR3 size: 15 residues. This CDR3 reads CASRPVAGGPNEQFF. CDR3 DNA: TGTGCCAGTAGGCCCGTAGCGGGAGGGCCCAATGAGCAGTTCTTC.